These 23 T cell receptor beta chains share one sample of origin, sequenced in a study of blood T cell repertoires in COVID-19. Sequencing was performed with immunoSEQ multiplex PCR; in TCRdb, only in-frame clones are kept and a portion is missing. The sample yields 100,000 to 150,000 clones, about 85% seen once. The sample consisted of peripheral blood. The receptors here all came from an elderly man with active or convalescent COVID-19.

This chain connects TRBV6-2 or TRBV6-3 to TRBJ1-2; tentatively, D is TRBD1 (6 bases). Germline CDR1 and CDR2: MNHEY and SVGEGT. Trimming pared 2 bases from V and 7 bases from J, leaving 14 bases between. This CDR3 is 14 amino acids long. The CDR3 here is CASSYGGGTPGYTF. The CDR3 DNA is TGTGCCAGCAGTTACGGGGGGGGCACGCCTGGCTACACCTTC.

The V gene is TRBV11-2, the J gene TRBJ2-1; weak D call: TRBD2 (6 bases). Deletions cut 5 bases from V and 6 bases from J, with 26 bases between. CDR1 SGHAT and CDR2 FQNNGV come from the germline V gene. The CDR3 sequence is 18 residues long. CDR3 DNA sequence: TGTGCCAGCAGCCAACCCTTAGGTGGCTTCCAGGAGGGCAATGAGCAGTTCTTC. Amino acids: CASSQPLGGFQEGNEQFF.

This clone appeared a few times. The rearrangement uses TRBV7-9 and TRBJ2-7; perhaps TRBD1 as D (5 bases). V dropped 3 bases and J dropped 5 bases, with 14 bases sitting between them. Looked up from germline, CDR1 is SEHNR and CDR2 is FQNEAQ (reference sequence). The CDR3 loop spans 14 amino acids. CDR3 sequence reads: CASSFSGPSDEQYF. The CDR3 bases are TGTGCCAGCAGCTTCTCAGGGCCCTCGGACGAGCAGTACTTC.

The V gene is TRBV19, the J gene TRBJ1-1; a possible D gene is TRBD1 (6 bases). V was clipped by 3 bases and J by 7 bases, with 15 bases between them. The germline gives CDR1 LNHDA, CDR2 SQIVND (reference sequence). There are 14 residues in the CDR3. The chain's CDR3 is CASSMGGGPDEAFF. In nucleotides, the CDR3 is TGTGCCAGTAGTATGGGAGGGGGGCCGGATGAAGCTTTCTTT.

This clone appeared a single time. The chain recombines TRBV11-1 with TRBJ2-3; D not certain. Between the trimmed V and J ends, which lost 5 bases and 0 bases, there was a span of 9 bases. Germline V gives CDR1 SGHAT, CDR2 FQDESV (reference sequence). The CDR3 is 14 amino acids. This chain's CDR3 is CASSPLTSTDTQYF. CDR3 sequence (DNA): TGTGCCAGCAGCCCCTTGACTAGCACAGATACGCAGTATTTT.

CDR3 nucleotide sequence: TGTGCCAGCAGCCCCCGGACTAGCTACGAGCAGTACTTC. Its translation: CASSPRTSYEQYF. This chain joins TRBV7-6 and TRBJ2-7; 7 bases agree with TRBD2. The germline gives CDR1 SGHVS, CDR2 FNYEAQ. Trimming took 5 bases from V and 3 from J; bases not matched to a gene: 4. The CDR3 length is 13 residues.

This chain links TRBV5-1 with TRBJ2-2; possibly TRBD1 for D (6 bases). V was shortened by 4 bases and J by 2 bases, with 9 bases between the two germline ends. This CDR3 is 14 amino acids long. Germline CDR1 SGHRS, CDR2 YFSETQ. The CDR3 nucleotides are TGCGCCAGCAGCCAACAGGGTAACACCGGGGAGCTGTTTTTT. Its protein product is CASSQQGNTGELFF.

The CDR3 reads CASSLVGAANEKLFF. DNA of the CDR3: TGTGCCAGCAGCTTAGTAGGGGCAGCTAATGAAAAACTGTTTTTT. The gene calls are TRBV7-9 and TRBJ1-4; TRBD1 might be the D (5 bases). The CDR3 is 15 amino acids. Trimming stripped 1 base from V and 3 bases from J, with 9 bases between. Germline V gene data show CDR1 as SEHNR and CDR2 as FQNEAQ (reference sequence). The full variable domain, in which reference TRBV7-9 and TRBJ1-4 provide the parts outside the CDR3, is DTGVSQNPRHKITKRGQNVTFRCDPISEHNRLYWYRQTLGQGPEFLTYFQNEAQLEKSRLLSDRFSAERPKGSFSTLEIQRTEQGDSAMYLCASSLVGAANEKLFFGSGTQLSVL.

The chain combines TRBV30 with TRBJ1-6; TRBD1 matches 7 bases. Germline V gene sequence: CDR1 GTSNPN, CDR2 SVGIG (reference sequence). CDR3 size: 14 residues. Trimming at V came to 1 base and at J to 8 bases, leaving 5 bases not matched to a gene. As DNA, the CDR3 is TGTGCCTGGAGTGCCGGGACAGCTTATTCACCCCTCCACTTT. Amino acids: CAWSAGTAYSPLHF. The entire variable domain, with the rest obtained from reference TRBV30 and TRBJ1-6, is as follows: SQTIHQWPATLVQPVGSPLSLECTVEGTSNPNLYWYRQAAGRGLQLLFYSVGIGQISSEVPQNLSASRPQDRQFILSSKKLLLSDSGFYLCAWSAGTAYSPLHFGNGTRLTVT.

The CDR3 DNA sequence: TGTGCCAGCAGCCAATCGGATCAGCCCCAGCATTTT. Protein product: CASSQSDQPQHF. This sequence joins TRBV14 and TRBJ1-5, with unresolved D. V lost 2 bases and J lost 5, with 4 bases in between. This CDR3 contains 12 residues. The germline CDR1 and CDR2 sequences are SGHDN and FVKESK.

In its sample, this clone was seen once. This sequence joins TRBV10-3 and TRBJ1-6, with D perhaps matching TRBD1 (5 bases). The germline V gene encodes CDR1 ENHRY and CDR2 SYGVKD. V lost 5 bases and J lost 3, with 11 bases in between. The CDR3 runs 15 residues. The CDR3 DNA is TGTGCCATCAGTAAGACAGTAGACTATAATTCACCCCTCCACTTT. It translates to CAISKTVDYNSPLHF.

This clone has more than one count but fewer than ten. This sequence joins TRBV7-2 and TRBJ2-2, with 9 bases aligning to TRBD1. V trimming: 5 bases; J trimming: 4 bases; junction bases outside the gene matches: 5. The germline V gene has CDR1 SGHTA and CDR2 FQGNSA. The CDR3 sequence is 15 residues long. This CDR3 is CASSNRGPVTGELFF. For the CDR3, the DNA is TGTGCCAGCAGCAACAGGGGGCCCGTCACCGGGGAGCTGTTTTTT.

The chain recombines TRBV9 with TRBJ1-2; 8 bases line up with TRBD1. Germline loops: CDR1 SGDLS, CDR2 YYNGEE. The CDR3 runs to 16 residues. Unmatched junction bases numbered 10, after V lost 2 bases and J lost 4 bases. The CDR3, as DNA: TGTGCCAGCAGCGTTTCAACCAGGGGGCGCGGCTATGGCTACACCTTC. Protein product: CASSVSTRGRGYGYTF.

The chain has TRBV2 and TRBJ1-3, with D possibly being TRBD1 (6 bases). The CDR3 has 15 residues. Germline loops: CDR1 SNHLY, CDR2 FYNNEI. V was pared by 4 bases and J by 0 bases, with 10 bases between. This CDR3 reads CASSVDSGSGNTIYF. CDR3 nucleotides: TGTGCCAGCAGTGTGGACAGTGGCTCTGGAAACACCATATATTTT. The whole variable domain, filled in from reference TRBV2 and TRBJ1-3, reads EPEVTQTPSHQVTQMGQEVILRCVPISNHLYFYWYRQILGQKVEFLVSFYNNEISEKSEIFDDQFSVERPDGSNFTLKIRSTKLEDSAMYFCASSVDSGSGNTIYFGEGSWLTVV.

Here the CDR3 reads CAISESSGTGGLRELFF. CDR3 bases: TGTGCCATCAGTGAGTCGTCTGGGACAGGGGGGCTTAGGGAGCTGTTTTTT. The rearrangement joins TRBV10-3 to TRBJ2-2; TRBD1 agrees at 11 bases. Trimming took 0 bases from V and 9 from J; bases not matched to a gene: 9. Germline lookup yields CDR1 ENHRY and CDR2 SYGVKD. This CDR3 comprises 17 residues.

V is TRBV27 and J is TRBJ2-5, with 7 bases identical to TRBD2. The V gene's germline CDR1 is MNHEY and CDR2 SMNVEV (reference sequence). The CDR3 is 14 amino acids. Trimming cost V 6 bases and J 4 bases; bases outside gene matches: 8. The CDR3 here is CASSPRWGGETQYF. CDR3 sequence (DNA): TGTGCCAGCAGCCCCCGTTGGGGGGGAGAGACCCAGTACTTC.

CDR3 protein: CASSSPGVAYGYTF. In DNA, the CDR3 is TGTGCCAGCAGCTCGCCAGGGGTGGCCTATGGCTACACCTTC. The rearrangement uses TRBV5-6 and TRBJ1-2; D may be TRBD1 (6 bases). CDR1 and CDR2 from the germline V gene are SGHDT and YYEEEE. V lost 3 bases to trimming and J lost 4 bases, with 13 bases between them. The CDR3 totals 14 residues.

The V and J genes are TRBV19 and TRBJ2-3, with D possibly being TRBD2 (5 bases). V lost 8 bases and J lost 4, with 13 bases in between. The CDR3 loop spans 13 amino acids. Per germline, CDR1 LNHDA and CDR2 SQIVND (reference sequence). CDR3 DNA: TGTGCCAGTTCGGGGTTAAAGCCAGATACGCAGTATTTT. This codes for CASSGLKPDTQYF. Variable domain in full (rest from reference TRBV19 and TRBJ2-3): DGGITQSPKYLFRKEGQNVTLSCEQNLNHDAMYWYRQDPGQGLRLIYYSQIVNDFQKGDIAEGYSVSREKKESFPLTVTSAQKNPTAFYLCASSGLKPDTQYFGPGTRLTVL.

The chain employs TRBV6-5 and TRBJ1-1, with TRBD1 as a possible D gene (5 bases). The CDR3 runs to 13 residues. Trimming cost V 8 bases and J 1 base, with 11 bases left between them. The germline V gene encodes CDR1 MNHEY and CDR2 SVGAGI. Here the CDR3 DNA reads TGTGCCAGCGGCCGACAGACGAACACTGAAGCTTTCTTT. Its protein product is CASGRQTNTEAFF.

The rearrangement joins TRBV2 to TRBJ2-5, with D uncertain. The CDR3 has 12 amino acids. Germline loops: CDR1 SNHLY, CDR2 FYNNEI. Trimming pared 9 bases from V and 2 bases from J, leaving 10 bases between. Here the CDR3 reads CASRYTQETQYF. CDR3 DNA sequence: TGTGCCAGTCGATATACACAAGAGACCCAGTACTTC.

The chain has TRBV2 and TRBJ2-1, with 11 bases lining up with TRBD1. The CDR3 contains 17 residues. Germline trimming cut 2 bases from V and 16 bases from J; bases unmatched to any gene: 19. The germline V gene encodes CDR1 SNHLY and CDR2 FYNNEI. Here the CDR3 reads CASSESLIFDRDRGLFF. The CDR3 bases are TGTGCCAGCAGTGAATCCTTAATTTTTGACCGGGACAGGGGGTTATTCTTC.

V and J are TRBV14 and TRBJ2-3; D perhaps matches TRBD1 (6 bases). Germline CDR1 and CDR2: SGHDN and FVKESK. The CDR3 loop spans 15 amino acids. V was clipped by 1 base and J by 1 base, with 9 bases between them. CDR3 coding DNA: TGTGCCAGCAGCCAAGTCGGACAGCGCACAGATACGCAGTATTTT. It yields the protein CASSQVGQRTDTQYF. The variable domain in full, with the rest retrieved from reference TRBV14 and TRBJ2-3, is EAGVTQFPSHSVIEKGQTVTLRCDPISGHDNLYWYRRVMGKEIKFLLHFVKESKQDESGMPNNRFLAERTGGTYSTLKVQPAELEDSGVYFCASSQVGQRTDTQYFGPGTRLTVL.

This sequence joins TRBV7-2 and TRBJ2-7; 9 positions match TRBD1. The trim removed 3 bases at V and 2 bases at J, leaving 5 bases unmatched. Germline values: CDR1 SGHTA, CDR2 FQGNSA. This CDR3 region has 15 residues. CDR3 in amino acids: CASSFDRGVPYEQYF. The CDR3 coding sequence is TGTGCCAGCAGCTTCGACAGGGGGGTACCCTACGAGCAGTACTTC. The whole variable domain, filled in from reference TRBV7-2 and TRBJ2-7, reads GAGVSQSPSNKVTEKGKDVELRCDPISGHTALYWYRQSLGQGLEFLIYFQGNSAPDKSGLPSDRFSAERTGGSVSTLTIQRTQQEDSAVYLCASSFDRGVPYEQYFGPGTRLTVT.